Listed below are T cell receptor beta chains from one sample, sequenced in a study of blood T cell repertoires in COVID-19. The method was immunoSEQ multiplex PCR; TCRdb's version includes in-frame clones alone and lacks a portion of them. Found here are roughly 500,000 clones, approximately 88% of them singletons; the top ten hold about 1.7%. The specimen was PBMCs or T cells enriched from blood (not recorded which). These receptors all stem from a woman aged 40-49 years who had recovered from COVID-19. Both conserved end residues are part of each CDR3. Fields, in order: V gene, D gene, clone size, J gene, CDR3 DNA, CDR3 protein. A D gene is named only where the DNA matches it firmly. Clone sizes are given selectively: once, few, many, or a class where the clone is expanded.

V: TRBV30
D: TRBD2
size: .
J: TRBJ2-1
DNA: TGTGCCTGGAGGACTAGCGGGAGAGGGTCCTACAATGAGCAGTTCTTC
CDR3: CAWRTSGRGSYNEQFF

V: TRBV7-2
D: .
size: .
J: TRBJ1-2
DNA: TGTGCCAGCAGCTTTCGACAAGATTTGGGCTATGGCTACACCTTC
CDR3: CASSFRQDLGYGYTF

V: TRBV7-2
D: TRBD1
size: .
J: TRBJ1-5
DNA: TGTGCCAGCAGCTTAGGGGGACAGGGGGTCAATCAGCCCCAGCATTTT
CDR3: CASSLGGQGVNQPQHF

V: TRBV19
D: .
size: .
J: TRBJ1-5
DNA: TGTGCCAGTAGCCTGACAGGCCCAAGCGGTCAGCCCCAGCATTTT
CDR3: CASSLTGPSGQPQHF

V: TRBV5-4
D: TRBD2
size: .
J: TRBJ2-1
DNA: TGTGCCAGCAACCCGAGGACTAGCGGGAGATCGGGCGATGAGCAGTTCTTC
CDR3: CASNPRTSGRSGDEQFF

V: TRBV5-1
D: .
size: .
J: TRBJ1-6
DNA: TGCGCCAGCAGCTTCGGAGGGAATAATTCACCCCTCCACTTT
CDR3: CASSFGGNNSPLHF

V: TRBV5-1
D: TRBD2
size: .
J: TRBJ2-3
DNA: TGCGCCAGCAGCTTGGCGGGACTAGCCGATACGCAGTATTTT
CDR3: CASSLAGLADTQYF

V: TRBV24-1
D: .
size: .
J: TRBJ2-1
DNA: TGTGCCACCAGTGATTTCCAGGGTGCATACAATGAGCAGTTCTTC
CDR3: CATSDFQGAYNEQFF

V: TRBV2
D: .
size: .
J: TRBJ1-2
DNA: TGTGCCAGCAGTGAGGGCAGAGCCCTCGGTGGCTACACCTTC
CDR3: CASSEGRALGGYTF

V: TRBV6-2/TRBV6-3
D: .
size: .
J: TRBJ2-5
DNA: TGTGCCAGCAGTTACGGGCCCAGGCGGGCTCAAGAGACCCAGTACTTC
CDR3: CASSYGPRRAQETQYF

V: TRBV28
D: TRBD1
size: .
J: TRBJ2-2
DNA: TGTGCCAGCAGTTTACAGACCGGGACAGGGGACACCGGGGAGCTGTTTTTT
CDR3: CASSLQTGTGDTGELFF

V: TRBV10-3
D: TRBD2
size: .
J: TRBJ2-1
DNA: TGTGCCATCATGGGGACTAGCATCGACTACAATGAGCAGTTCTTC
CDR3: CAIMGTSIDYNEQFF

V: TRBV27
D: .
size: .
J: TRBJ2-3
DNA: TGTGCCAGCAGTTTAACGGGATGGGGAGGAGATACGCAGTATTTT
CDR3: CASSLTGWGGDTQYF

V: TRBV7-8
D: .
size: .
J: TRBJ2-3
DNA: TGTGCCAGCAGCTTAGAGCGCGCAGATACGCAGTATTTT
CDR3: CASSLERADTQYF

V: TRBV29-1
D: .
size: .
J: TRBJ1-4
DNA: TGCAGCGTGGAAAGGGGTGGGGAAAAACTGTTTTTT
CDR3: CSVERGGEKLFF

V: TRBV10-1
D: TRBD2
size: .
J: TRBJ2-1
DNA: TGCGCCAGCAGTGAGAGGGCGGGAGGGCCGCACAATGAGCAGTTCTTC
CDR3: CASSERAGGPHNEQFF

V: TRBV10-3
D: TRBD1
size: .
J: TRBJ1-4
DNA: TGTGCCACAAAAGAAAGCAGGGGGGCAACTAATGAAAAACTGTTTTTT
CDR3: CATKESRGATNEKLFF

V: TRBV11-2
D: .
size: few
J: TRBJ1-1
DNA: TGTGCCAGCAGCTTAGCAGGGCTCGTGGTCACTGAAGCTTTCTTT
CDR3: CASSLAGLVVTEAFF

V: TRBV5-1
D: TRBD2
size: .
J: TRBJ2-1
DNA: TGCGCCAGCAGCTTGGCCTATTACTGGCGGGAGGCGGTTGAGCAGTTCTTC
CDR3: CASSLAYYWREAVEQFF

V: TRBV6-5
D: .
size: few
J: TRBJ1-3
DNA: TGTGCCAGCATGGAGGGCGCGGGAAACACCATATATTTT
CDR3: CASMEGAGNTIYF

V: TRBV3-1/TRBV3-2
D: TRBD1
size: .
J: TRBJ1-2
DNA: TGTGCCAGCAGCCATTTGGACAGGGGGTCGTATGGCTACACCTTC
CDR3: CASSHLDRGSYGYTF

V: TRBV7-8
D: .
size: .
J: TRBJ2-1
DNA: TGTGCCAGCAGCTCAGAAGTGACAGAGCAGTTCTTC
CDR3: CASSSEVTEQFF

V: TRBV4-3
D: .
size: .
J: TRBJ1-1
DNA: TGCGCCAGCAGCCAAGATATCGGGGGGGATGAAGCTTTCTTT
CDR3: CASSQDIGGDEAFF

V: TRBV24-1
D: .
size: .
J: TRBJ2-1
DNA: TGTGCCACCTCAGAATACAATGAGCAGTTCTTC
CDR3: CATSEYNEQFF

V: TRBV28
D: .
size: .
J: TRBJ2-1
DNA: TGTGCCAGCAGTTTGCCCAGCGGGCCGACCAATGAGCAGTTCTTC
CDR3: CASSLPSGPTNEQFF

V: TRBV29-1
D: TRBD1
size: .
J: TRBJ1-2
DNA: TGCAGCGTTGGGGACAGGGCTAACTATGGCTACACCTTC
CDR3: CSVGDRANYGYTF

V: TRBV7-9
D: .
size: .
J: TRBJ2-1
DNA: TGTGCCAGCAGCTTAGCGAGGACAGAGCAGTTCTTC
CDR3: CASSLARTEQFF